The present TCR beta chain was sequenced within a study of CDR3 diversity in severe acne. MiXCR was run by TCRdb on the PCR reads, yielding one entry per CDR3 protein. The sample consists of fewer than 90,000 distinct CDR3 sequences, around 54% of them appearing once. The CDR3 covers 16 residues. The J segment lost 1 base and the V segment lost 3 bases, leaving 7 bases of the junction unmatched. The V gene's germline CDR1 is LNHNV and CDR2 YYDKDF (reference sequence). The sample comprised blood. This receptor was obtained from a male donor with severe acne vulgaris. The chain couples TRBV15 to TRBJ2-7; 9 positions match TRBD1. As DNA, the CDR3 is TGTGCCACCAGCAGGGAGGACGGGACAGGGTCCTACGAGCAGTACTTC. It codes for CATSREDGTGSYEQYF.